This T cell receptor beta chain was captured in a study of control samples from healthy donors and cancer patients. The assay was immunoSEQ multiplex PCR, and TCRdb's table has in-frame clones only and misses some. The data contain 50,000 or so clones, nearly 90% of them singletons. Germline assignment: CDR1 SGHNT and CDR2 YYREEE (reference sequence). The CDR3 spans 14 residues. Trimming shortened V by 0 bases and J by 5 bases, and 9 bases separated the two germline ends. This chain links TRBV5-4 with TRBJ1-5; no clear D. This TCR was sampled from a man aged 50 to 59 in good health. Sample: blood. The CDR3 coding sequence is TGTGCCAGCAGCTTGGTTCCAGGTGATCAGCCCCAGCATTTT. Amino acids: CASSLVPGDQPQHF.